This TCR beta chain was captured by sequencing in a study of cytomegalovirus exposure and HLA in healthy donors. The CDR3 consists of 12 residues. Trimming shortened V by 3 bases and J by 4 bases, and 7 bases separated the two germline ends. The germline V gene has CDR1 WSHSY and CDR2 SAAADI. The PCR employed 60 Vbeta primers together with 13 Jbeta primers. Assay: immunoSEQ multiplex PCR; the TCRdb copy retains only in-frame clones and omits some. This table has fewer than 250,000 clones, about 80% appearing once. This chain links TRBV10-2 with TRBJ2-7; D not certain. The TCR was taken from a man in his forties or fifties in good health and CMV-seropositive. Sequencing input: PBMCs. The chain's CDR3 is CASSDRRYEQYF. The CDR3 DNA sequence: TGCGCCAGCAGTGATCGTCGGTACGAGCAGTACTTC.